This TCR beta chain comes out of a study of OX40 agonist ivuxolimab in advanced cancers. Study details: Administration of intravenous ivuxolimab to patients occurred every 2 weeks at 0.01 to 10 mg/kg. From about 20 to 79 years was the age range, with a mean of around 57 years, and around 80% were male. Study-level points and caveats: On average, CD8+ T cells showed a greater number of expanded clones than CD4+. At 0.1-3.0 mg/kg, partial responders had clonal expansion among the lowest observed.

There are 13 residues in the CDR3. Germline-derived CDR1 and CDR2 are SGHAT and FQNNGV. Trimming took 1 base from V and 4 from J, leaving 8 bases between them. Some clones are missing from TCRdb's copy, which holds only in-frame ones; the method was immunoSEQ multiplex PCR. The sample has around 80,000 clones, around 84% seen once. Concerning this clone: The antigen is not known.

This sequence originates from an adult with an advanced solid tumor such as melanoma, head and neck, liver or kidney cancer. V is TRBV11-2 and J is TRBJ2-7; D may be TRBD1 (5 bases). The sample here was CD4+ or CD8+ T cells sorted from blood, taken in a trial of the OX40 agonist ivuxolimab. CDR3 region: CASSLGGPYEQYF. The CDR3 nucleotides are TGTGCCAGCAGCTTAGGGGGCCCGTACGAGCAGTACTTC.